The 19 T cell receptor beta chains presented below share a single source sample, sequenced in a study of tissue T cells after allogeneic stem cell transplantation. The table came from immunoSEQ multiplex PCR; TCRdb's copy has only in-frame clones and leaves some out. The sample lists about 48,000 clones; roughly 73% were seen once. Sequences were obtained from sorted cells pooled from one or two spleens. These receptors all stem from a pool of C57BL/6 mice in good health.

About this clone itself: Mouse gene names apply. Coverage ceases 1 residue before the CDR3 finishes, and the germline J gene fills in the end. V and J are TRBV12-2 and TRBJ2-1; TRBD2 matches 12 bases. V was clipped by 0 bases and J by 2 bases; unmatched bases: 1. Germline CDR1 reads SGHLS; CDR2 reads HYDKME. The CDR3 covers 16 residues. The CDR3 DNA, read in part, is TGTGCCAGCTCTCTCCGGGACTGGGGGGACTATGCTGAGCAGTTC. It yields the protein CASSLRDWGDYAEQF. The whole CDR3 region reads CASSLRDWGDYAEQFF.

About this clone itself: The listed genes are named as in mouse. Partial CDR3 DNA: TGTGCCAGCAGCTTAGACGGGGCCGGGGCTGAGCAGTTC. This gives the protein CASSLDGAGAEQF. The CDR3 in its entirety is CASSLDGAGAEQFF. The chain couples TRBV3 to TRBJ2-1, with D possibly called TRBD1 or TRBD2 (5 bases each). The read finishes 1 residue shy of the CDR3 end, and the germline J gene is used to complete it. Trimming left V 1 base short and J 7 bases short, with 11 bases between. CDR1 is SNHLY, CDR2 FYNGKV, per germline (reference sequence). The CDR3 is 14 amino acids.

As for this clone: The genes and germline here are from mouse. The read halts 1 residue ahead of the CDR3 end, with the missing end drawn from the germline J gene. The V call is TRBV31, the J call TRBJ2-7; 7 bases agree with TRBD2. CDR1 GKSSPN and CDR2 SITVG come from the germline V gene. V lost 0 bases to trimming and J lost 0 bases; unmatched junction nucleotides: 2. This CDR3 spans 14 amino acids. The covered CDR3 bases are TGTGCCTGGAGTCTGGGGGGGAGCTCCTATGAACAGTAC. This codes for CAWSLGGSSYEQY. The CDR3 as a whole reads CAWSLGGSSYEQYF. Filled out from reference TRBV31 and TRBJ2-7, the complete variable domain reads AQTIHQWPVAEIKAVGSPLSLGCTIKGKSSPNLYWYWQATGGTLQQLFYSITVGQVESVVQLNLSASRPKDDQFILSTEKLLLSHSGFYLCAWSLGGSSYEQYFGPGTRLTVL.

As regards this clone: Gene names are mouse gene names. The read terminates 1 residue before the CDR3 end, so the remaining end is supplied by the germline J gene. The rearrangement uses TRBV12-2 and TRBJ2-3; unclear D gene. V was clipped by 0 bases and J by 0 bases, with 9 bases between them. CDR1 is SGHLS, CDR2 HYDKME, per germline. The CDR3 length is 15 residues. The CDR3 spells CASSLDGGSAETLYF. The CDR3 DNA, read in part, is TGTGCCAGCTCTCTCGACGGTGGTAGTGCAGAAACGCTGTAT.

With respect to this clone: Here the gene names and germline are mouse. The CDR3 DNA, read in part, is TGCACCTGCAGTGCAGGTCTGGGGTTCCAAGACACCCAGTAC. This gives the protein CTCSAGLGFQDTQY. The full CDR3 reads CTCSAGLGFQDTQYF. This sequence joins TRBV1 and TRBJ2-5, with D possibly being TRBD2 (6 bases). The CDR3 is cut off 1 residue early in the read; its end comes from the germline J gene. The germline V gene encodes CDR1 NSQYPW and CDR2 LRSPGD (reference sequence). The CDR3 spans 15 residues. V was trimmed by 1 base and J by 2 bases, leaving 10 bases between them. Together with reference TRBV1 and TRBJ2-5, the CDR3 gives the full variable domain: VTLLEQNPRWRLVPRGQAVNLRCILKNSQYPWMSWYQQDLQKQLQWLFTLRSPGDKEVKSLPGADYLATRVTDTELRLQVANMSQGRTLYCTCSAGLGFQDTQYFGPGTRLLVL.

On this clone: Mouse germline and gene names are used. The sequenced part of the CDR3 DNA is TGTGCCTGGAGTCGGCCAGGGGATAATTCGCCCCTCTAC. Translation: CAWSRPGDNSPLY. The entire CDR3 is CAWSRPGDNSPLYF. The rearrangement links TRBV31 to TRBJ1-6, with D possibly matching TRBD1 (6 bases). From the germline J gene comes the end of the CDR3, since the read stops 1 residue before it. TRBJ1-6 is treated as an ORF (open reading frame) with a function not yet certain. Trimming cost V 1 base and J 5 bases, with 9 bases left between them. The CDR3 sequence is 14 residues long. Germline-derived CDR1 and CDR2 are GKSSPN and SITVG.

A remark on this clone: The genes and germline here are from mouse. The observed sequence ends 1 residue before the CDR3 terminus, with the missing tail filled in from the germline J gene. The V gene is TRBV13-1, the J gene TRBJ2-7; TRBD2 matches at 11 bases. The germline CDR1 and CDR2 sequences are NSHNY and SYGAGN. V gave up 0 bases and J gave up 1 base; unmatched junction bases: 0. CDR3 size: 15 residues. This chain's CDR3 is CASSDGTGGSYEQYF. Incomplete CDR3 DNA: TGTGCCAGCAGTGATGGGACTGGGGGGTCCTATGAACAGTAC.

This clone was observed a few times. Mouse gene names apply. The read stops 1 residue short of the end of the CDR3; the missing end is completed from the germline J gene. V usage is TRBV5 and J usage is TRBJ1-6; D gene ambiguous. TRBJ1-6 belongs to the ORF category, with a function that is uncertain. Germline lookup yields CDR1 LGHNA and CDR2 YNLKQL (reference sequence). CDR3 length equals 13 residues. The V end was cut by 1 base, the J end by 6 bases, with 4 bases between. The CDR3 here is CASSQAGNSPLYF. Partial CDR3 DNA: TGTGCCAGCAGCCAAGCAGGTAATTCGCCCCTCTAC.

To note about this clone: The genes are named according to mouse. The sequence runs out 1 residue before the end of the CDR3; the remainder is reconstructed from the germline J gene. The rearrangement links TRBV14 to TRBJ2-5, with 10 bases lining up with TRBD1. The CDR3 has 14 amino acids. The germline gives CDR1 SGHDT, CDR2 FRDEAV. The junction had 5 bases not matched to a gene; V was cut back by 4 bases and J by 6 bases. Here the CDR3 reads CASSAGTGDDTQYF. The covered CDR3 bases are TGTGCCAGCAGTGCCGGGACAGGGGACGACACCCAGTAC. The variable domain in full, completed from reference TRBV14 and TRBJ2-5, reads EAGVTQSPRYAVLQEGQAVSFWCDPISGHDTLYWYQQPRDQGPQLLVYFRDEAVIDNSQLPSDRFSAVRPKGTNSTLKIQSAKQGDTATYLCASSAGTGDDTQYFGPGTRLLVL.

Notes on this clone: The gene names here belong to mouse. The CDR3 end lies 1 residue beyond the end of the read and is filled in from the germline J gene. The chain couples TRBV13-2 to TRBJ2-3; D might be TRBD1 or TRBD2, each matching 5 bases. Germline V gene sequence: CDR1 NNHNN, CDR2 SYGAGS (reference sequence). The CDR3 consists of 14 residues. The germline V and J ends were trimmed by 0 bases and 3 bases, with 8 bases remaining between them. The CDR3 reads CASGDVGAAETLYF. The CDR3 DNA, read in part, is TGTGCCAGCGGTGATGTTGGGGCGGCAGAAACGCTGTAT.

Details on this clone: Gene labels here are mouse ones. The sequence runs out 1 residue before the end of the CDR3; the remainder is reconstructed from the germline J gene. This sequence joins TRBV13-2 and TRBJ2-5; D is unclear. The V end was cut by 2 bases, the J end by 5 bases, with 6 bases between. There are 12 residues in the CDR3. Germline loops: CDR1 NNHNN, CDR2 SYGAGS (reference sequence). The CDR3 bases that were read are TGTGCCAGCGGTGAATCGGGAGACACCCAGTAC. Its protein product is CASGESGDTQY. The CDR3 reads in full as CASGESGDTQYF.

Only a few counts were recorded for this clone. Mouse gene names and germline throughout. CDR3 loop: CASSLGRGYEQYF. The sequenced part of the CDR3 DNA is TGTGCAAGCAGCTTAGGCAGGGGTTATGAACAGTAC. J is TRBJ2-7 and V is TRBV16; TRBD1 is a possible D gene (6 bases). The read gets to within 1 residue of the CDR3 end, and the germline J gene fills in the rest. CDR1 is SGHSA and CDR2 is FRNQAP in the germline V gene. Trimming removed 1 base from V and 4 bases from J, with 8 bases in between. The CDR3 has 13 amino acids.

Regarding this clone: Genes here carry mouse names. The read finishes 1 residue shy of the CDR3 end, and the germline J gene is used to complete it. The same CDR3 arises from other DNA sequences in this sample as well. The chain recombines TRBV3 with TRBJ2-5; the D gene is possibly TRBD2 (6 bases). The V end lost 5 bases, the J end lost 2 bases, and 8 bases lay between the germline ends. Germline lookup yields CDR1 SNHLY and CDR2 FYNGKV (reference sequence). The CDR3 has 13 residues. The sequenced CDR3 bases are TGTGCCAGCAGCCTACTGGGCCAAGACACCCAGTAC. It codes for CASSLLGQDTQY. The whole CDR3 reads CASSLLGQDTQYF.

As for this clone: Gene labels here are mouse ones. From the germline J gene comes the end of the CDR3, since the read stops 1 residue before it. V gene TRBV13-3 combines with J gene TRBJ1-3; maybe TRBD1 (5 bases). The CDR3 spans 13 residues. CDR1 and CDR2 (germline): NNHDY, SYVADS. Between the trimmed V and J ends, which lost 2 bases and 3 bases, there was a span of 6 bases. CDR3 DNA (partial): TGTGCCAGCAGTGACAGGGATGGAAATACGCTCTAT. Amino acid sequence: CASSDRDGNTLY. The entire CDR3 protein is CASSDRDGNTLYF.

On this clone itself: The gene symbols are mouse symbols. Coverage ceases 1 residue before the CDR3 finishes, and the germline J gene fills in the end. The chain has TRBV3 and TRBJ2-7; 9 nucleotides match TRBD1. Germline-derived CDR1 and CDR2 are SNHLY and FYNGKV (reference sequence). This CDR3 has 13 residues. V trimming: 2 bases; J trimming: 6 bases; junction bases outside the gene matches: 2. CDR3 DNA (partial): TGTGCCAGCAGCTTAAACAGGGGGCTTGAACAGTAC. Translated, it gives CASSLNRGLEQY. The CDR3 as a whole reads CASSLNRGLEQYF.

With regard to this clone: Mouse gene names apply. Coverage ceases 1 residue before the CDR3 finishes, and the germline J gene fills in the end. The chain links TRBV13-3 to TRBJ2-2, with 9 positions matching TRBD1. This CDR3 comprises 16 residues. Germline V gene lookup returns CDR1 NNHDY and CDR2 SYVADS. The J segment lost 1 base and the V segment lost 5 bases, leaving 6 bases of the junction unmatched. The covered CDR3 bases are TGTGCCAGCAGAGTCGGGACAGGGAAAAACACCGGGCAGCTCTAC. Translating it yields CASRVGTGKNTGQLY. From start to end, the CDR3 is CASRVGTGKNTGQLYF.

Remarks on this clone: Any gene name here is a mouse gene name. The read finishes 1 residue shy of the CDR3 end, and the germline J gene is used to complete it. Distinct nucleotide sequences in the sample also encode this CDR3. The chain links TRBV14 to TRBJ2-1; 8 nucleotides match TRBD2. V dropped 5 bases and J dropped 1; count of bases not matched to a gene: 2. CDR1 and CDR2 (germline): SGHDT, FRDEAV. The CDR3 sequence is 14 residues long. The sequenced part of the CDR3 DNA is TGTGCCAGCAGCCCTGGGGGGAACTATGCTGAGCAGTTC. It codes for CASSPGGNYAEQF. The complete CDR3 reads CASSPGGNYAEQFF.

This clone was seen only a few times. Gene names refer to mouse genes. The read gets to within 1 residue of the CDR3 end, and the germline J gene fills in the rest. This sequence joins TRBV5 and TRBJ2-7; 9 nucleotides line up with TRBD2. This CDR3 spans 14 amino acids. Germline CDR1 and CDR2: LGHNA and YNLKQL (reference sequence). The V gene end was trimmed by 4 bases and the J gene end by 3 bases; junction bases not matched to a gene: 4. Here the CDR3 reads CASSRRTGVYEQYF. Incomplete CDR3 DNA: TGTGCCAGCAGCCGGCGGACTGGGGTCTATGAACAGTAC.

A note on this clone: Gene names denote mouse genes. The read terminates 1 residue before the CDR3 end, so the remaining end is supplied by the germline J gene. The genes are TRBV20 and TRBJ2-3, with D perhaps TRBD1 (6 bases). The germline V gene has CDR1 GFQATS and CDR2 STVNSAI. CDR3 length: 15 residues. The germline V and J ends were trimmed by 0 bases and 3 bases, with 13 bases remaining between them. CDR3 DNA (partial): TGTGGTGCTAGGGATCGCGGGACAAGGGCAGAAACGCTGTAT. Its protein product is CGARDRGTRAETLY. The whole CDR3 sequence reads CGARDRGTRAETLYF.